The entry that follows covers one TCR beta chain sequence. The CDR3 is 14 amino acids. The junction had 2 bases not matched to a gene; V was cut back by 7 bases and J by 0 bases. The germline V gene encodes CDR1 SNHLY and CDR2 FYNNEI. Authors' methods: Amplification with reference gene primers provided the estimates of nucleated cell counts. Data came from immunoSEQ multiplex PCR; TCRdb stores just in-frame clones and leaves some out. That table is the source of V, J and clone size, and D and trimming were worked out from the DNA. In the table there are tens of thousands of clones, 90% of which are singletons. The sample comes from a study of blood T cell repertoires in COVID-19. Study context: COVID-19 samples from acute and convalescent phases originated in the United States, Italy and Spain.

The clonotype comes from a woman aged 80 or over with active or convalescent COVID-19. This chain connects TRBV2 to TRBJ2-1; 8 bases agree with TRBD2. The sequenced material came from peripheral blood. CDR3 nucleotides: TGTGCCAGCACCGGGACTAGCTCCTACAATGAGCAGTTCTTC. This translates into CASTGTSSYNEQFF.